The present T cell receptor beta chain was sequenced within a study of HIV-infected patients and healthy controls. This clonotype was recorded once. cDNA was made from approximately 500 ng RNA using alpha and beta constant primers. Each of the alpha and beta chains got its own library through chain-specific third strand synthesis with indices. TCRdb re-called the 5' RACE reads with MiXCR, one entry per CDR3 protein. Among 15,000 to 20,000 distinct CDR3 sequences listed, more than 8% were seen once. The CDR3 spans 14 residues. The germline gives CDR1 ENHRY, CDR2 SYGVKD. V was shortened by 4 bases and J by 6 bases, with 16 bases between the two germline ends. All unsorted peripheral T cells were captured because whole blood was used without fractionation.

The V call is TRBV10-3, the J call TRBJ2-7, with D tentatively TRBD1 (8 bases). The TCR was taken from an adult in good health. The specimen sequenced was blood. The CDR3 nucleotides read TGTGCCATCAGTGTTCGACAGGGGAGGGGCGAGCAGTACTTC. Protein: CAISVRQGRGEQYF.